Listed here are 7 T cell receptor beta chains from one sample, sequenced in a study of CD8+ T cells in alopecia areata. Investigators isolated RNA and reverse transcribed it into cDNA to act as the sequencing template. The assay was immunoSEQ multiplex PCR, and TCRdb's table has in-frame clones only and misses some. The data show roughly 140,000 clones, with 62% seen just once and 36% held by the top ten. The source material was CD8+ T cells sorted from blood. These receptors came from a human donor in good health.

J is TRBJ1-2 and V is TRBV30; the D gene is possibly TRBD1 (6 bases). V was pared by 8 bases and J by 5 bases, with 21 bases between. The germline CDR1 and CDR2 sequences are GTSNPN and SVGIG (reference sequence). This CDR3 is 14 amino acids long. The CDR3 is CAQYYGGPSYGYTF. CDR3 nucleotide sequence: TGTGCCCAGTACTACGGGGGGCCTTCATATGGCTACACCTTC. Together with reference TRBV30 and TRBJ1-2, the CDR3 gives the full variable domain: SQTIHQWPATLVQPVGSPLSLECTVEGTSNPNLYWYRQAAGRGLQLLFYSVGIGQISSEVPQNLSASRPQDRQFILSSKKLLLSDSGFYLCAQYYGGPSYGYTFGSGTRLTVV.

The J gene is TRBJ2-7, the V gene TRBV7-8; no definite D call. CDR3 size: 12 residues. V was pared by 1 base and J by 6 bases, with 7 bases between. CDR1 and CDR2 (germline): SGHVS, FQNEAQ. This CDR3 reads CASSLGSTEQYF. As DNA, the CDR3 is TGTGCCAGCAGCTTAGGGTCAACCGAGCAGTACTTC.

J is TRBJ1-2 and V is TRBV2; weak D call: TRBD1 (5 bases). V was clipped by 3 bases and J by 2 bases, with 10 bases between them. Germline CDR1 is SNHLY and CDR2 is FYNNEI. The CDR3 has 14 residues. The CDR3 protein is CASSEVGENYGYTF. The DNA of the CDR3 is TGTGCCAGCAGTGAGGTGGGGGAAAACTATGGCTACACCTTC.

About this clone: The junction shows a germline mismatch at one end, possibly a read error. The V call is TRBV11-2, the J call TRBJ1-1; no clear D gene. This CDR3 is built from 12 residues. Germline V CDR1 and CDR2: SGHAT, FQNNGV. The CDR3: CASSLDRVVVVF. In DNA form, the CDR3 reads TGTGCCAGCAGCTTAGATCGCGTAGTAGTTGTGTTT.

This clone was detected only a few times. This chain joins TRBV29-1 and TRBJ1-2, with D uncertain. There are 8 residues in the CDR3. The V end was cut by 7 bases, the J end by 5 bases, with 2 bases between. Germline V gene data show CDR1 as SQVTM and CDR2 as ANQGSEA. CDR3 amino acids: CSEYGYTF. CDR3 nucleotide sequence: TGCAGCGAATATGGCTACACCTTC.

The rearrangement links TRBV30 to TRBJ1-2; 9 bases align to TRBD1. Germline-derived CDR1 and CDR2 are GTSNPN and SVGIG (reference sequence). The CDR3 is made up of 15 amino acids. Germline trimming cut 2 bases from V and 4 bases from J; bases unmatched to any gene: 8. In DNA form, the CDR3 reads TGTGCCTGGAGTACCGGACAGGGGCCCCTCTATGGCTACACCTTC. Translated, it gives CAWSTGQGPLYGYTF.

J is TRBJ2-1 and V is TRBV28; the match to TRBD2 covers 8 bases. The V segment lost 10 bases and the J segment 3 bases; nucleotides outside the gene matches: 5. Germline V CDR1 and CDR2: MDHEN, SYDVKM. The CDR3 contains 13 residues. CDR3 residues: CATIAGRYNEQFF. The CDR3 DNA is TGTGCCACCATAGCGGGGCGCTACAATGAGCAGTTCTTC.